This TCR beta chain was sequenced during a study of Graves' ophthalmopathy and Graves' hyperthyroidism. Study conclusions and caveats: With approximately 88% sensitivity and approximately 80% specificity, a 13-signature model separated ophthalmopathy from stable hyperthyroidism.

Details on this clonotype: Antigen unknown.

Investigators amplified TCR beta CDR3 regions from RNA transcripts. Second-round multiplex PCR came after a first-round RT-PCR that employed HTBI primers. One entry per CDR3 protein, called by TCRdb with MiXCR from the multiplex PCR reads. The sample lists almost 750,000 distinct CDR3 sequences; approximately 40% were seen once. The ends were cut back, 6 bases at V and 0 bases at J, with 15 bases in the middle. Germline CDR1 and CDR2: MGHDK and SYGVNS. The CDR3 totals 15 residues. The TCR comes from an adult man with Graves' ophthalmopathy. This sequence joins TRBV25-1 and TRBJ2-7; D gene ambiguous. The specimen was peripheral blood. CDR3 DNA sequence: TGTGCCAGCAGCCGTCCCCGATCCCCCTCCTACGAGCAGTACTTC. Its protein product is CASSRPRSPSYEQYF.